This T cell receptor beta chain was captured by sequencing in a study of cytomegalovirus exposure and HLA in healthy donors. On this clone: This sample includes further DNA sequences coding for the same CDR3.

The CDR3 extends over 13 amino acids. Germline V gives CDR1 MNHNS, CDR2 SASEGT. The V and J ends lost 4 bases and 0 bases respectively, with 7 bases between them. Method: immunoSEQ multiplex PCR; TCRdb's copy keeps in-frame clones and lacks some. The sample contains 250,000 to 300,000 clones, approximately 83% of which appear only once. The validation cohort, a group of 100 to 150 subjects, included the donors and was separate from the roughly 700-subject first cohort. The source is a woman younger than 35 in good health and CMV-seronegative. V is TRBV6-1 and J is TRBJ2-7, with no clear D. Sequencing was carried out using PBMCs. This CDR3 reads CASSVQDSYEQYF. The DNA of the CDR3 is TGTGCCAGCAGTGTGCAGGACTCCTACGAGCAGTACTTC.